These 27 T cell receptor beta chains were sequenced from one sample in a study of identical twins. TCRdb re-analysed the 5' RACE reads in MiXCR, keeping a single row per CDR3 protein. The repertoire consists of 1.5 million to 2 million distinct CDR3 sequences, with more than 30% occurring once and the leading ten covering 0.25% to 0.3%. Sequencing used cord blood. The receptor set was obtained from a newborn girl in good health.

J is TRBJ2-2 and V is TRBV5-1; 8 nucleotides align to TRBD2. J lost 2 bases, V lost 7 bases, and 13 bases had no gene match. The CDR3 is 17 residues long. CDR1 and CDR2 (germline): SGHRS, YFSETQ. Here the CDR3 reads CASGRGLAGPNTGELFF. For the CDR3, the DNA is TGCGCCAGCGGTAGGGGATTAGCGGGACCTAACACCGGGGAGCTGTTTTTT.

J is TRBJ1-1 and V is TRBV3-1; D remains ambiguous. The germline V gene has CDR1 LGHDT and CDR2 YNNKEL (reference sequence). Trimming stripped 1 base from V and 1 base from J, with 10 bases between. This CDR3 has 15 amino acids. CDR3 nucleotide sequence: TGTGCCAGCAGCCAAGGTGGTACTCAGAACACTGAAGCTTTCTTT. Its translation: CASSQGGTQNTEAFF.

This clonotype was counted between two and nine times. The V gene is TRBV27, the J gene TRBJ1-5; D uncertain. There are 14 residues in the CDR3. The germline CDR1 and CDR2 sequences are MNHEY and SMNVEV (reference sequence). V was pared by 2 bases and J by 9 bases, with 14 bases between. The CDR3 DNA reads TGTGCCAGCAGTTTAGGAGGGAACACACGGCCCCAGCATTTT. It yields the protein CASSLGGNTRPQHF.

This chain uses TRBV7-2 with TRBJ2-1; D is uncertain. The germline V gene has CDR1 SGHTA and CDR2 FQGNSA. The CDR3 extends over 14 amino acids. V lost 2 bases to trimming and J lost 6 bases, with 11 bases between them. This CDR3 reads CASSLQQILNEQFF. CDR3 sequence (DNA): TGTGCCAGCAGCTTACAACAGATACTCAATGAGCAGTTCTTC.

The chain employs TRBV4-1 and TRBJ1-1; a weak D match, TRBD1 (5 bases). CDR1 is MGHRA, CDR2 YSYEKL, per germline. Trimming removed 0 bases at V and 2 bases at J, with 28 bases between. There are 21 residues in the CDR3. The DNA of the CDR3 is TGCGCCAGCAGCCAAGAAAACCCCTCGCGGGGGACCCGCGGGGGTAACACTGAAGCTTTCTTT. As protein: CASSQENPSRGTRGGNTEAFF.

This chain links TRBV28 with TRBJ2-7; TRBD2 matches at 8 bases. CDR1 and CDR2 (germline): MDHEN, SYDVKM. Unmatched junction bases numbered 5, after V lost 2 bases and J lost 5 bases. CDR3 size: 14 residues. As DNA, the CDR3 is TGTGCCAGCAGTTTAAGCGGGAGTCAGGACGAGCAGTACTTC. Amino acid sequence: CASSLSGSQDEQYF.

A note on this clonotype: The junction does not match germline at one end; this may be a read error. This chain links TRBV3-1 with TRBJ2-1; TRBD2 agrees at 13 bases. The CDR3 contains 18 residues. Germline V gives CDR1 LGHDT, CDR2 YNNKEL (reference sequence). In nucleotides, the CDR3 is TGTGCCATCAGCCAAGATGGGACTAGCGGGAAGTCCTACAATGAGCAGTTCTTC. Translated, it gives CAISQDGTSGKSYNEQFF.

In its sample, this clonotype was seen a few times. The gene calls are TRBV4-2 and TRBJ1-4; TRBD1 matches at 8 bases. Germline V gene lookup returns CDR1 LGHNA and CDR2 YNFKEQ. This CDR3 contains 17 residues. The V gene end was trimmed by 3 bases and the J gene end by 0 bases; junction bases not matched to a gene: 6. The CDR3 DNA follows: TGTGCCAGCAGCCACATAGACAGGGGAGCAACTAATGAAAAACTGTTTTTT. As protein: CASSHIDRGATNEKLFF.

The chain couples TRBV7-2 to TRBJ2-1; possible D gene TRBD2, 6 bases. This CDR3 region has 16 residues. CDR1 SGHTA and CDR2 FQGNSA come from the germline V gene. The V gene lost 5 bases and the J gene lost 1 base, with 15 bases spanning the gap. The CDR3 coding sequence is TGTGCCAGCAGCCCGGTCGGGGGAGGTTCCTACAATGAGCAGTTCTTC. It specifies CASSPVGGGSYNEQFF.

The rearrangement joins TRBV6-5 to TRBJ2-4, with a possible D match to TRBD2 (5 bases). The J call may be in error: the DNA end matches TRBJ2-7 better. CDR3 length: 14 amino acids. Germline V gene sequence: CDR1 MNHEY, CDR2 SVGAGI. CDR3 bases: TGTGCCAGCAGTTACCCTGACTACTCCTACGAGCAGTACTTC. Translating gives CASSYPDYSYEQYF.

This clonotype was detected a few times. V gene TRBV2 combines with J gene TRBJ1-5, with D possibly matching TRBD1 (6 bases). CDR1 and CDR2 (germline): SNHLY, FYNNEI. The V gene lost 2 bases and the J gene lost 4 bases, with 12 bases spanning the gap. The CDR3 loop spans 15 amino acids. This CDR3 reads CASSEKGRGNQPQHF. The CDR3 bases are TGTGCCAGCAGTGAAAAGGGCAGGGGAAATCAGCCCCAGCATTTT.

The chain employs TRBV6-1 and TRBJ1-2, with D perhaps matching TRBD1 (5 bases). CDR3 length: 12 amino acids. From germline, CDR1 is MNHNS and CDR2 SASEGT. Trimming stripped 0 bases from V and 8 bases from J, with 7 bases between. The CDR3 region is CASSEARGGYTF. The CDR3 DNA reads TGTGCCAGCAGTGAAGCGCGGGGCGGCTACACCTTC.

The V call is TRBV10-3, the J call TRBJ2-1; maybe TRBD1 (6 bases). The V end lost 4 bases, the J end lost 1 base, and 8 bases lay between the germline ends. The CDR3 is made up of 14 amino acids. Germline lookup yields CDR1 ENHRY and CDR2 SYGVKD. The CDR3 nucleotides read TGTGCCATCAGTGGGGGGCCTTCCTACAATGAGCAGTTCTTC. Protein: CAISGGPSYNEQFF.

The chain employs TRBV20-1 and TRBJ1-5; D remains ambiguous. Germline CDR1 is DFQATT and CDR2 is SNEGSKA (reference sequence). The CDR3 loop spans 14 amino acids. Trimming left V 3 bases short and J 2 bases short, with 11 bases between. For the CDR3, the DNA is TGCAGTGCTAGTGAGGGAGGCGGCAATCAGCCCCAGCATTTT. Protein: CSASEGGGNQPQHF.

The chain joins TRBV6-1 to TRBJ1-1, with 7 bases identical to TRBD1. The CDR3 is 13 residues long. From germline, CDR1 is MNHNS and CDR2 SASEGT. V was clipped by 5 bases and J by 9 bases; unmatched bases: 9. The CDR3 region is CASSRTGFLKAFF. CDR3 in DNA: TGTGCCAGCAGTAGGACAGGTTTTCTGAAAGCTTTCTTT.

The CDR3 loop reads CATREGTSVIGYNEQFF. In nucleotides, the CDR3 is TGTGCCACCAGAGAAGGGACTAGCGTGATAGGATACAATGAGCAGTTCTTC. This sequence joins TRBV15 and TRBJ2-1; TRBD2 aligns across 10 bases. The CDR3 is made up of 17 amino acids. The V gene end was trimmed by 6 bases and the J gene end by 4 bases; junction bases not matched to a gene: 12. Germline assignment: CDR1 LNHNV and CDR2 YYDKDF (reference sequence).

This clonotype was picked up many times. The chain links TRBV27 to TRBJ2-7; D not certain. CDR1 is MNHEY, CDR2 SMNVEV, per germline (reference sequence). The CDR3 spans 15 residues. V lost 4 bases, J lost 0 bases, and 13 bases lay in between. The CDR3 spells CASSSELGNSYEQYF. In nucleotides, the CDR3 is TGTGCCAGCAGTTCCGAACTGGGAAACTCCTACGAGCAGTACTTC.

This clonotype has a count of ten or more. This sequence joins TRBV29-1 and TRBJ2-1, with unresolved D. Trimming removed 6 bases from V and 9 bases from J, with 9 bases in between. Germline V gene data show CDR1 as SQVTM and CDR2 as ANQGSEA. The CDR3 contains 10 residues. Here the CDR3 reads CSVQRGEQFF. The CDR3 bases are TGCAGCGTCCAACGTGGTGAGCAGTTCTTC.

This clonotype was detected a few times. The V call is TRBV3-1, the J call TRBJ2-3; TRBD2 aligns across 10 bases. Germline assignment: CDR1 LGHDT and CDR2 YNNKEL (reference sequence). The CDR3 is 16 amino acids. V trimming: 3 bases; J trimming: 0 bases; junction bases outside the gene matches: 3. The CDR3 DNA follows: TGTGCCAGCAGCCAGGGACTAGCGTATAGCACAGATACGCAGTATTTT. The encoded protein is CASSQGLAYSTDTQYF.

The chain joins TRBV21-1 to TRBJ2-5; the tabulated D call, TRBD1, remains unverified against the DNA. The better agreement between TRBJ2-7 and the DNA end casts doubt on the J call. TRBV21-1 is a recognized pseudogene. This CDR3 region has 15 residues. The CDR3, as DNA: TGTGCCAGCAGCAAAGCGCGGGACAGGGGGTACGAGCAGTACTTC. Residues: CASSKARDRGYEQYF.

V usage is TRBV5-1 and J usage is TRBJ2-5; 9 positions agree with TRBD1. The J call is in doubt because the DNA end fits TRBJ2-7 better. CDR1 and CDR2 (germline): SGHRS, YFSETQ. This CDR3 is built from 14 residues. The CDR3 here is CASSIRDRVYEQYF. Here the CDR3 DNA reads TGCGCCAGCAGCATCCGGGACAGGGTTTACGAGCAGTACTTC.

CDR3 amino acids: CASSRTSGIAPVTDTQYF. In DNA, the CDR3 is TGCGCCAGCAGCCGGACTAGCGGGATAGCCCCTGTCACAGATACGCAGTATTTT. The chain joins TRBV4-1 to TRBJ2-3; TRBD2 matches at 12 bases. This CDR3 region has 18 residues. V shed 4 bases and J 2 bases; nucleotides not matched to a gene: 10. In germline, CDR1 is MGHRA, CDR2 YSYEKL.

The chain carries TRBV6-1 and TRBJ2-1; 9 bases line up with TRBD1. This CDR3 contains 14 residues. Germline CDR1 reads MNHNS; CDR2 reads SASEGT. V lost 8 bases, J lost 3 bases, and 5 bases stayed unmatched. CDR3 coding DNA: TGTGCCAGCGGTCCGGGACAGGGCTACAATGAGCAGTTCTTC. Its protein is CASGPGQGYNEQFF.

The chain joins TRBV15 to TRBJ1-4; a weak D match, TRBD1 (6 bases). The CDR3 is 14 amino acids. Trimming removed 3 bases from V and 8 bases from J, with 13 bases in between. Germline CDR1 LNHNV, CDR2 YYDKDF (reference sequence). In DNA, the CDR3 is TGTGCCACCAGCAGGGCACAGGGACTCGAAAAACTGTTTTTT. This translates into CATSRAQGLEKLFF.

This clonotype came up a few times. V usage is TRBV5-1 and J usage is TRBJ2-3; TRBD2 matches 10 bases. The V and J ends lost 3 bases and 3 bases, in that order; junction bases with no gene match: 4. CDR3 size: 15 residues. Germline V gene data show CDR1 as SGHRS and CDR2 as YFSETQ. The CDR3 DNA follows: TGCGCCAGCAGCTCGGGACTAGCGATGACAGATACGCAGTATTTT. The encoded protein is CASSSGLAMTDTQYF.

This chain links TRBV5-4 with TRBJ2-4; TRBD2 aligns across 9 bases. The V segment lost 1 base and the J segment 13 bases; nucleotides outside the gene matches: 18. CDR1 and CDR2 from the germline V gene are SGHNT and YYREEE (reference sequence). The CDR3 spans 17 residues. CDR3 DNA sequence: TGTGCCAGCAGCTTGCGTCCTAGCGGGGTCCCCTACAATGAGCAGTACTTC. It specifies CASSLRPSGVPYNEQYF.

The V gene is TRBV7-2, the J gene TRBJ2-3; D not certain. Per the germline V gene, CDR1 is SGHTA and CDR2 is FQGNSA. CDR3 length equals 14 residues. V lost 2 bases, J lost 0 bases, and 6 bases lay in between. The CDR3 DNA follows: TGTGCCAGCAGCTTATTCCAAAGCACAGATACGCAGTATTTT. Residues: CASSLFQSTDTQYF.